This T cell receptor beta chain was observed in a study of shared clonotypes between healthy human individuals. Study results and caveats: Naive subsets generally had larger estimated richness than memory subsets.

Some clones are missing from TCRdb's copy, which holds only in-frame ones; the method was immunoSEQ multiplex PCR. The sample has 1,400,000 or so clones, approximately 98.5% seen once. In germline, CDR1 is SQVTM, CDR2 ANQGSEA. The CDR3 has 12 residues. With 4 bases removed from V and 6 bases from J, the gap between germline ends came to 13 bases. About this clone itself: The target antigen is unknown.

The chain uses TRBV29-1 and TRBJ2-7; unclear D gene. This receptor was taken from a man in his thirties or forties in good health. The sequencing sample was made of naive CD4+ T cells sorted from blood. Noted subset: CD45RA+ positively selected. CDR3 sequence reads: CSVVLRVSEQYF. As DNA, the CDR3 is TGCAGCGTTGTCTTACGAGTCTCCGAGCAGTACTTC.